This TCR beta chain was obtained from a study of blood T cell repertoires in COVID-19. Study-wide background: Material from acute and convalescent COVID-19 was sourced from the United States, Italy and Spain. PBMCs, B-cell-depleted T cells, or T cells were the source of the cDNA or gDNA that made up the material.

Original data processing: Amplification of reference gene primers was used by the study to estimate nucleated cell counts. Here immunoSEQ multiplex PCR was the method, and the copy in TCRdb shows in-frame clones only, minus some. Clone size and V and J calls were adopted from that table, with D and trimming inferred from the DNA. The repertoire holds about 87,000 clones, around 81% seen once, with 2% to 2.5% in the top ten. This CDR3 has 13 residues. Germline CDR1 ENHRY, CDR2 SYGVKD. Trimming took 3 bases from V and 6 from J, leaving 11 bases between them. The source is a woman between 65 and 79 years old with acute or convalescent COVID-19. The sample comprised peripheral blood. The V gene is TRBV10-3, the J gene TRBJ1-1, with a tentative D call TRBD1 (5 bases). The CDR3 protein is CAISEAGGAEAFF. CDR3 DNA: TGTGCCATCAGTGAAGCTGGGGGGGCTGAAGCTTTCTTT.